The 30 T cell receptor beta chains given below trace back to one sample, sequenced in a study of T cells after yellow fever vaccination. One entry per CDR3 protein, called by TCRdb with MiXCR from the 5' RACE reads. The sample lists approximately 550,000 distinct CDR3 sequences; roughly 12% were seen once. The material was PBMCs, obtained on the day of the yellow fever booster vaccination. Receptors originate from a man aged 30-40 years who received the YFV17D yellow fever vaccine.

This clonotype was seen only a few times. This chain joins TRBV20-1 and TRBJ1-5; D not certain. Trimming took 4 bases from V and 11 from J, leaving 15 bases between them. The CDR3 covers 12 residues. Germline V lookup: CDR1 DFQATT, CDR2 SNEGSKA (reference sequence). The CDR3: CSAKGQISTQHF. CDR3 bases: TGCAGTGCTAAAGGCCAAATCAGCACCCAGCATTTT.

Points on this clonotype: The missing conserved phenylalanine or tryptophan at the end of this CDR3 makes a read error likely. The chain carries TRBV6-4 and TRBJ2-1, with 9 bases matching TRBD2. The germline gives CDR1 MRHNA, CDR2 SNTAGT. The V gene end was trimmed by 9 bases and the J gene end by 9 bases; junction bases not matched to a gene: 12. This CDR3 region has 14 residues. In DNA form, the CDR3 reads TGTGCCAGGTGGGGGCGGGAGGGCCGGAGTGAGCAGTTCTCC. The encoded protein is CARWGREGRSEQFS.

CDR3 DNA: TGCAGTGCTAGATTAGGGACGGCTCGGGAGGGCTACACCTTC. This gives the protein CSARLGTAREGYTF. The chain uses TRBV20-1 and TRBJ1-2, with a weak D call TRBD1 (5 bases). Germline loops: CDR1 DFQATT, CDR2 SNEGSKA (reference sequence). V gave up 2 bases and J gave up 8 bases, with 18 bases separating them. The CDR3 runs 14 residues.

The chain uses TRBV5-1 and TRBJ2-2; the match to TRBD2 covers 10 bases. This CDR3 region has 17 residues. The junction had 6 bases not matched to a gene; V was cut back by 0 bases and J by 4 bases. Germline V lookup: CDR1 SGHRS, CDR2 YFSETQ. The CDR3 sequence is CASSLAGLAETTGELFF. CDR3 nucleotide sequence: TGCGCCAGCAGCTTGGCCGGACTAGCGGAGACCACCGGGGAGCTGTTTTTT. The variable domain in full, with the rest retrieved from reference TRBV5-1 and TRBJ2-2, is KAGVTQTPRYLIKTRGQQVTLSCSPISGHRSVSWYQQTPGQGLQFLFEYFSETQRNKGNFPGRFSGRQFSNSRSEMNVSTLELGDSALYLCASSLAGLAETTGELFFGEGSRLTVL.

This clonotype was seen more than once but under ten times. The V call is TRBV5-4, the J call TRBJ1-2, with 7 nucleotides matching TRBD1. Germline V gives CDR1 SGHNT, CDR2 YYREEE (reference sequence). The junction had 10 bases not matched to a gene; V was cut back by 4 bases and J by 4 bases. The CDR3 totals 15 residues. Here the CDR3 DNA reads TGTGCCAGCAGCGCTTCGGGACAGTCTACCTATGGCTACACCTTC. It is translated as CASSASGQSTYGYTF.

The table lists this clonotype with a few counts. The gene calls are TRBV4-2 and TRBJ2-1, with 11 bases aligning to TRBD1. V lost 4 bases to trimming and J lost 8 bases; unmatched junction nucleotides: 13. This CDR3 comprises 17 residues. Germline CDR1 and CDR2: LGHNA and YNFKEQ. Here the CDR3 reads CASSPTLGTGGIYEQFF. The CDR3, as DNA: TGTGCCAGCAGCCCCACCCTGGGGACAGGGGGTATCTATGAGCAGTTCTTC.

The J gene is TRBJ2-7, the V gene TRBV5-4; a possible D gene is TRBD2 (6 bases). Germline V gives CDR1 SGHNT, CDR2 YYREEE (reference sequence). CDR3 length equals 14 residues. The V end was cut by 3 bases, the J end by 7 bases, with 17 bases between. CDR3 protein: CASSSPSRSGEQYF. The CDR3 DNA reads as TGTGCCAGCAGCTCCCCGAGCCGAAGCGGGGAGCAGTACTTC.

CDR3 region: CASSLAKGARTDTQYF. DNA for the CDR3: TGCGCCAGCAGCTTGGCCAAGGGGGCGAGAACAGATACGCAGTATTTT. V usage is TRBV5-1 and J usage is TRBJ2-3; 7 positions match TRBD1. The CDR3 extends over 16 amino acids. J gave up 3 bases and V 0 bases, and 7 bases lay outside the gene matches. Germline CDR1 is SGHRS and CDR2 is YFSETQ.

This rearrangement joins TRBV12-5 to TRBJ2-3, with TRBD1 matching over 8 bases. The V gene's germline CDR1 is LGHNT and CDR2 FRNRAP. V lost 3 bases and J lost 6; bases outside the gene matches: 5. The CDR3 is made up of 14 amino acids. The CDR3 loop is CASGFGRGPDTQYF. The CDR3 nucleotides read TGTGCTAGTGGTTTTGGCAGGGGGCCCGATACGCAGTATTTT.

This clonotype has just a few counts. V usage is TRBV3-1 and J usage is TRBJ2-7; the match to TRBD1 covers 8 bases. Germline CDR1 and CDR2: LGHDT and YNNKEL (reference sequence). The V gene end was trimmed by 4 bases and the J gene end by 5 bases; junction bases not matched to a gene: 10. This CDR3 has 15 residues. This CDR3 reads CASSRMTGVFHEQYF. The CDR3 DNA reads TGTGCCAGCAGCCGGATGACAGGGGTATTTCACGAGCAGTACTTC.

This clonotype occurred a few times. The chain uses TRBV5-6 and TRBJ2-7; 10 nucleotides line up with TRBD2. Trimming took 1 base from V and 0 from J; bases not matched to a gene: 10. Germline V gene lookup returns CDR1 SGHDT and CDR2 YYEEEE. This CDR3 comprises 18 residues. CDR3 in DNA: TGTGCCAGCAGCTTGCCCCGGGGGCTAGCGGGAGCCTCCTACGAGCAGTACTTC. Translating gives CASSLPRGLAGASYEQYF.

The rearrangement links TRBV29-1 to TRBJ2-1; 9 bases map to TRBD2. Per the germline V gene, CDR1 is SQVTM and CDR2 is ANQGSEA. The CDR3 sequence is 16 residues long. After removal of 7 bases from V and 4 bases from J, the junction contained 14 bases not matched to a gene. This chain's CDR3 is CSAKVGAGGTYNEQFF. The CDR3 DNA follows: TGCAGCGCAAAGGTGGGAGCGGGAGGAACTTACAATGAGCAGTTCTTC.

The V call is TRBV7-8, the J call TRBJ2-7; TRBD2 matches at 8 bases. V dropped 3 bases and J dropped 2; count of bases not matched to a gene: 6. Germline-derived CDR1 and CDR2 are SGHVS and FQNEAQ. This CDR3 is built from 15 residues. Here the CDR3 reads CASSFAAGGTYEQYF. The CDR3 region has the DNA TGTGCCAGCAGCTTTGCTGCGGGGGGTACCTACGAGCAGTACTTC.

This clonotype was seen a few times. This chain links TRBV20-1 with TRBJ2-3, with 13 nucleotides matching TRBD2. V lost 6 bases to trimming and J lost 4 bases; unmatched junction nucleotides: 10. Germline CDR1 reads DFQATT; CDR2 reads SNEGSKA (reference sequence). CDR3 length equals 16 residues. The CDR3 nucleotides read TGCAGTGCCGGTGGGGGGGGACTAGCGGGGTCAGATACGCAGTATTTT. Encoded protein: CSAGGGGLAGSDTQYF.

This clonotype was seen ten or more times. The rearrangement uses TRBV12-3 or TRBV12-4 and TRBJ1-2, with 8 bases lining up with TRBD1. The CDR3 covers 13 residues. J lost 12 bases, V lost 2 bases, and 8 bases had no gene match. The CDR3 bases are TGTGCCAGCAGTTTACCGGGACAGGTATCACACACCTTC. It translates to CASSLPGQVSHTF.

CDR3 coding DNA: TGTGCCAGCAGCGAGGGACGCCGTAACGCAGGGACCCAGTACTTC. It encodes CASSEGRRNAGTQYF. The chain recombines TRBV7-2 with TRBJ2-5; the D gene could be TRBD1 or TRBD2 (5 bases each). V lost 5 bases and J lost 7, with 20 bases in between. This CDR3 is 15 amino acids long. Per germline, CDR1 SGHTA and CDR2 FQGNSA.

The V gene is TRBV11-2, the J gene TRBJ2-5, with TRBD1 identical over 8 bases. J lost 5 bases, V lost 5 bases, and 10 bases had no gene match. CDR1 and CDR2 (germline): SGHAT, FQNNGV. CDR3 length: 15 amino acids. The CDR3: CASSQYQGAFETQYF. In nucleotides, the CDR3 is TGTGCCAGCAGCCAATATCAGGGGGCTTTTGAGACCCAGTACTTC.

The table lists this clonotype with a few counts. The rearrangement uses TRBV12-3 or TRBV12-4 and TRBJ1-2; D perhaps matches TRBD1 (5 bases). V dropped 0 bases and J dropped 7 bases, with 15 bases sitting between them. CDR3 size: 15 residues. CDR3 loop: CASSLAHGPGAGYTF. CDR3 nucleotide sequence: TGTGCCAGCAGTTTAGCCCATGGACCCGGGGCTGGCTACACCTTC.

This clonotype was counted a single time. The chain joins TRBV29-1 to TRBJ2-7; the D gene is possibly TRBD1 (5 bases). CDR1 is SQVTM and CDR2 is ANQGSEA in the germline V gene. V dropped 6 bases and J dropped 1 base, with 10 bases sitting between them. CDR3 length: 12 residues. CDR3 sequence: CSVWGGSYEQYF. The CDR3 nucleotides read TGCAGCGTATGGGGCGGTTCCTACGAGCAGTACTTC.

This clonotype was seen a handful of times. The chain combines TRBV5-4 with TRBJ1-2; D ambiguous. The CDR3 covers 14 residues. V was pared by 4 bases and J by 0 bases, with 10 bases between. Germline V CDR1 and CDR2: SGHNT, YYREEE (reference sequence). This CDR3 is CASSRGKSNYGYTF. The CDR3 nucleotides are TGTGCCAGCAGCCGAGGGAAGTCTAACTATGGCTACACCTTC.

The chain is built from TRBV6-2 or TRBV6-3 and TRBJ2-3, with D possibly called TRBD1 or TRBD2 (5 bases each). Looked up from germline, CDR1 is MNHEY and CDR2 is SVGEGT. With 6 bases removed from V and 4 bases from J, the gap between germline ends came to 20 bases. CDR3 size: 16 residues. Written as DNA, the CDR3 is TGTGCCAGCAGACTTCGAGACAGCGGAGGCCCAGATACGCAGTATTTT. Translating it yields CASRLRDSGGPDTQYF.

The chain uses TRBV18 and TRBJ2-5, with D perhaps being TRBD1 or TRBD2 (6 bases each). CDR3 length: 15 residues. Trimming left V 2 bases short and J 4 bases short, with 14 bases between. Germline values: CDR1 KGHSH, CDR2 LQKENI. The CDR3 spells CASSPAGEGGETQYF. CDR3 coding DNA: TGTGCCAGCTCACCAGCCGGTGAGGGGGGAGAGACCCAGTACTTC.

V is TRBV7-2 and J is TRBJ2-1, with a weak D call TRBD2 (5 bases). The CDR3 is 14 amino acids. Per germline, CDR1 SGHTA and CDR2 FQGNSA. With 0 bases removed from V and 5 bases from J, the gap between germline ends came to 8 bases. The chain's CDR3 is CASSLAGRDNEQFF. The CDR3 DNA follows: TGTGCCAGCAGCTTAGCCGGGCGGGACAATGAGCAGTTCTTC.

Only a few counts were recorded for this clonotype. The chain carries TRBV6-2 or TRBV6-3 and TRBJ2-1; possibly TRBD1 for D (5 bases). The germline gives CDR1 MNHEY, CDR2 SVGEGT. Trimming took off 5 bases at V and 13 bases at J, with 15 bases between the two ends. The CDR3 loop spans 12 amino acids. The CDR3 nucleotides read TGTGCCAGCAGTGGACACTACCGACCACAGTTCTTC. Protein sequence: CASSGHYRPQFF.

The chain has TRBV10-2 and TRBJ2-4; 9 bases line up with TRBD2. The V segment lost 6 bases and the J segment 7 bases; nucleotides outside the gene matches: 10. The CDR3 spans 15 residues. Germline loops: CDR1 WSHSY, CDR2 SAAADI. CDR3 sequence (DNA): TGCGCCAGCAGGGAGGGAGCGGGAGGTTGGAACATTCAGTACTTC. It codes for CASREGAGGWNIQYF.

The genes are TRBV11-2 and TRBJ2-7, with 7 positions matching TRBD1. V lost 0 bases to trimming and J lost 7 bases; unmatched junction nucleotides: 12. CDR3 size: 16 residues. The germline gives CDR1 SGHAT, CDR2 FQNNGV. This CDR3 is CASSLDWYKGAREQYF. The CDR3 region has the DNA TGTGCCAGCAGCTTAGATTGGTACAAGGGGGCGAGGGAGCAGTACTTC.

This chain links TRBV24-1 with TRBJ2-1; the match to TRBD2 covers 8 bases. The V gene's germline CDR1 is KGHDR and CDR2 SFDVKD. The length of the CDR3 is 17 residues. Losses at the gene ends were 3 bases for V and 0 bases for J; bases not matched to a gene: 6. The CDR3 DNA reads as TGTGCCACCAGTGATCCCACCGGGACTAGCTCCTACAATGAGCAGTTCTTC. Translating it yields CATSDPTGTSSYNEQFF.

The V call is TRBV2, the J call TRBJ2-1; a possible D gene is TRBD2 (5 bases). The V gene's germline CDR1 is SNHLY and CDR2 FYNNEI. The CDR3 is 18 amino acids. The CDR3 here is CTCCPPQASSHPDYEQFF. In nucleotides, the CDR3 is TGTACCTGCTGTCCTCCTCAGGCTAGTTCGCACCCGGACTATGAGCAGTTCTTC.

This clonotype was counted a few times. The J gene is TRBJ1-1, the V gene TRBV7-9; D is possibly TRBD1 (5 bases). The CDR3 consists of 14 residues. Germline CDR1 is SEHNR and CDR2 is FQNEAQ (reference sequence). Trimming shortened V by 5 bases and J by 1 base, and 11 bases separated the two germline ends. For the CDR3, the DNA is TGTGCCAGCAGCCGGGGACTGCAGAACACTGAAGCTTTCTTT. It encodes CASSRGLQNTEAFF.

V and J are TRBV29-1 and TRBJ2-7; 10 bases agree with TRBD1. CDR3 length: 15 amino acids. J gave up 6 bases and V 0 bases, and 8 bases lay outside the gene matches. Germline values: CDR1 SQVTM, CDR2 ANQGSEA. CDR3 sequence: CSVEEGTGADGEQYF. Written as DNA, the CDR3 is TGCAGCGTTGAAGAAGGGACAGGGGCAGACGGCGAGCAGTACTTC.